This passage covers 15 T cell receptor beta chains from one sample sequenced in a study of blood T cell repertoires in COVID-19. Using immunoSEQ multiplex PCR, the repertoire was profiled, and TCRdb retains in-frame clones only, with some absent. Here the sample spans about 150,000 clones, about 86% being singletons. Sequenced input: peripheral blood. These receptors all come from a man aged 50 to 60 with active or convalescent COVID-19.

This chain connects TRBV5-1 to TRBJ2-5, with 14 nucleotides matching TRBD2. CDR3 length equals 16 residues. Germline V gene lookup returns CDR1 SGHRS and CDR2 YFSETQ. With 0 bases clipped from V and 3 bases from J, the junction kept 1 base outside the gene matches. Written as DNA, the CDR3 is TGCGCCAGCAGCTTGGCGGGACTAGCGGGAGAAGAGACCCAGTACTTC. Protein sequence: CASSLAGLAGEETQYF.

The chain uses TRBV6-2 or TRBV6-3 and TRBJ1-5, with TRBD1 matching 7 bases. CDR1 and CDR2 from the germline V gene are MNHEY and SVGEGT. The CDR3 covers 18 residues. Germline trimming cut 4 bases from V and 2 bases from J; bases unmatched to any gene: 14. DNA of the CDR3: TGTGCCAGCAGTTGGGCGACAGGGAAAGGGGAAGGCAATCAGCCCCAGCATTTT. It encodes CASSWATGKGEGNQPQHF.

The chain is built from TRBV9 and TRBJ1-2; possibly TRBD1 for D (5 bases). The CDR3 covers 14 residues. Trimming removed 0 bases from V and 11 bases from J, with 17 bases in between. Germline assignment: CDR1 SGDLS and CDR2 YYNGEE. The CDR3 DNA reads TGTGCCAGCAGCGTAGGGGGGAGGATAACCCGGTACACCTTC. Translation gives CASSVGGRITRYTF.

The chain's CDR3 is CATGGGLGTGELFF. The CDR3 DNA reads as TGTGCCACCGGCGGGGGGCTTGGGACCGGGGAGCTGTTTTTT. This chain joins TRBV24-1 and TRBJ2-2, with 8 positions matching TRBD2. In germline, CDR1 is KGHDR, CDR2 SFDVKD. This CDR3 contains 14 residues. V shed 9 bases, J shed 5 bases, and the junction held 7 bases outside the gene matches.

The chain couples TRBV7-6 to TRBJ2-1; 7 nucleotides agree with TRBD2. The CDR3 has 14 amino acids. V lost 3 bases and J lost 13; bases outside the gene matches: 12. Germline CDR1 and CDR2: SGHVS and FNYEAQ. CDR3: CASSLGGGGDRQFF. CDR3 DNA sequence: TGTGCCAGCAGCTTGGGTGGGGGGGGAGATCGTCAGTTCTTC.

V is TRBV5-1 and J is TRBJ2-3, with 11 bases matching TRBD2. This CDR3 is 17 amino acids long. V trimming: 0 bases; J trimming: 2 bases; junction bases outside the gene matches: 5. Germline CDR1 SGHRS, CDR2 YFSETQ. CDR3 bases: TGCGCCAGCAGCTTGGCCGCTAGCGGGGGGCCCACAGATACGCAGTATTTT. Protein product: CASSLAASGGPTDTQYF.

J is TRBJ1-1 and V is TRBV7-9; 12 nucleotides agree with TRBD1. The CDR3 extends over 16 amino acids. CDR1 and CDR2 from the germline V gene are SEHNR and FQNEAQ (reference sequence). V gave up 5 bases and J gave up 11 bases; unmatched junction bases: 15. CDR3 in DNA: TGTGCCAGCAGCCCGGCGGTTGGGACAGGGGGCGGTAAGGCTTTCTTT. This translates into CASSPAVGTGGGKAFF. The entire variable domain, with the rest obtained from reference TRBV7-9 and TRBJ1-1, is as follows: DTGVSQNPRHKITKRGQNVTFRCDPISEHNRLYWYRQTLGQGPEFLTYFQNEAQLEKSRLLSDRFSAERPKGSFSTLEIQRTEQGDSAMYLCASSPAVGTGGGKAFFGQGTRLTVV.

The chain links TRBV2 to TRBJ2-5, with 7 bases that match TRBD1. CDR1 is SNHLY and CDR2 is FYNNEI in the germline V gene. This CDR3 is 12 amino acids long. V shed 9 bases, J shed 2 bases, and the junction held 3 bases outside the gene matches. The CDR3 reads CASQQGQETQYF. CDR3 coding DNA: TGTGCCAGTCAACAGGGGCAAGAGACCCAGTACTTC.

This chain joins TRBV4-1 and TRBJ1-2, with D unclear. The CDR3 spans 16 residues. Deletions cut 7 bases from V and 3 bases from J, with 21 bases between. Per germline, CDR1 MGHRA and CDR2 YSYEKL. CDR3 residues: CASKIVGGRRDYGYTF. CDR3 coding DNA: TGCGCCAGCAAAATAGTAGGAGGGCGGCGGGACTATGGCTACACCTTC.

J is TRBJ1-2 and V is TRBV5-1; perhaps TRBD1 as D (6 bases). This CDR3 is 19 amino acids long. In germline, CDR1 is SGHRS, CDR2 YFSETQ. Trimming left V 0 bases short and J 0 bases short, with 21 bases between. The DNA for the CDR3 is TGCGCCAGCAGCTTGGACACAGGGTCGACCTCGAGAGCTAACTATGGCTACACCTTC. Residues: CASSLDTGSTSRANYGYTF.

The V gene is TRBV7-2, the J gene TRBJ1-6, with D hard to call. This CDR3 is 16 amino acids long. The V gene lost 5 bases and the J gene lost 0 bases, with 11 bases spanning the gap. Germline CDR1 is SGHTA and CDR2 is FQGNSA. The DNA for the CDR3 is TGTGCCAGCAGCCCTTACCTCAGCTCCTATAATTCACCCCTCCACTTT. Translating it yields CASSPYLSSYNSPLHF.

The rearrangement joins TRBV24-1 to TRBJ2-1; 12 nucleotides match TRBD2. J lost 12 bases, V lost 4 bases, and 15 bases had no gene match. CDR1 is KGHDR, CDR2 SFDVKD, per germline. This CDR3 is built from 17 residues. The CDR3 loop reads CATSDQSSGRGYSAQFF. The CDR3 bases are TGTGCCACCAGTGACCAGTCTAGCGGGAGGGGCTATTCGGCGCAGTTCTTC.

This rearrangement joins TRBV9 to TRBJ2-1; TRBD2 agrees at 8 bases. The CDR3 covers 15 residues. J lost 4 bases, V lost 2 bases, and 5 bases had no gene match. Germline lookup yields CDR1 SGDLS and CDR2 YYNGEE. In nucleotides, the CDR3 is TGTGCCAGCAGCGTCGAAGCGGGGGTATACAATGAGCAGTTCTTC. Amino acids: CASSVEAGVYNEQFF. The variable domain in full, with the rest retrieved from reference TRBV9 and TRBJ2-1, is DSGVTQTPKHLITATGQRVTLRCSPRSGDLSVYWYQQSLDQGLQFLIQYYNGEERAKGNILERFSAQQFPDLHSELNLSSLELGDSALYFCASSVEAGVYNEQFFGPGTRLTVL.

V gene TRBV4-1 combines with J gene TRBJ1-1; possible D gene TRBD1, 6 bases. Trimming took 5 bases from V and 7 from J, leaving 17 bases between them. This CDR3 contains 14 residues. Germline lookup yields CDR1 MGHRA and CDR2 YSYEKL. CDR3 amino acids: CASSFDRGAGEAFF. DNA of the CDR3: TGCGCCAGCAGCTTTGACCGGGGGGCGGGTGAAGCTTTCTTT.

J is TRBJ2-7 and V is TRBV27; 8 positions agree with TRBD2. This CDR3 contains 17 residues. Per the germline V gene, CDR1 is MNHEY and CDR2 is SMNVEV (reference sequence). The J segment lost 1 base and the V segment lost 0 bases, leaving 8 bases of the junction unmatched. This CDR3 reads CASSLSLSSGKSYEQYF. The CDR3 nucleotides are TGTGCCAGCAGTTTATCCTTGAGTAGCGGGAAATCCTACGAGCAGTACTTC.